These 3 T cell receptor beta chains originate from one sample sequenced in a study of CD8+ T cells in alopecia areata (dated by TCRdb to the late 2010s). The time point label on this specimen signifies: around 24 weeks on oral tofacitinib. The label giving this sample's treatment or condition can be read as: oral pan-JAK inhibitor, 5-10 mg twice daily. Libraries were constructed by the immunoSEQ multiplex PCR assay. To provide template for TCR sequencing, every sample had RNA extracted and reverse transcribed into cDNA. The source is immuneACCESS, and TCRdb retained only in-frame sequences with V and J called. Part of the clones is not carried over; for the studies checked, unresolved V genes explain less than half of this, and the remainder is unexplained. The sample yields 150,000 to 200,000 clones; 60% were counted once. Around 0.92% of the sample lies in the top ten. The source was CD4+ T cells sorted from blood, collected at week 24, from a patient treated with tofacitinib. All receptors come from a human donor with alopecia areata.

The rearrangement joins TRBV5-1 to TRBJ2-5; a weak D match, TRBD1 (6 bases). This CDR3 contains 14 residues. Deletions cut 3 bases from V and 5 bases from J, with 14 bases between. CDR1 and CDR2 from the germline V gene are SGHRS and YFSETQ. The CDR3 reads CASSSTGNVETQYF. DNA of the CDR3: TGCGCCAGCAGCTCCACAGGGAACGTTGAGACCCAGTACTTC.

The V call is TRBV30, the J call TRBJ1-2; D not certain. V lost 4 bases to trimming and J lost 2 bases, with 8 bases between them. From germline, CDR1 is GTSNPN and CDR2 SVGIG (reference sequence). The CDR3 spans 12 residues. The CDR3 is CAWTQENYGYTF. The CDR3 coding sequence is TGTGCCTGGACCCAGGAGAACTATGGCTACACCTTC.

A single count supports this clone. The gene calls are TRBV9 and TRBJ1-1; no clear D. V was trimmed by 0 bases and J by 8 bases, leaving 17 bases between them. The CDR3 covers 15 residues. The germline gives CDR1 SGDLS, CDR2 YYNGEE. CDR3 amino acids: CASSVEPSVGGEAFF. In DNA, the CDR3 is TGTGCCAGCAGCGTAGAACCCTCGGTTGGTGGCGAAGCTTTCTTT.